Ten or more counts support the clone carrying this T cell receptor (beta chain). No antigen is known for it. This entry is derived from a study of breast tumors, draining lymph nodes, adjacent tissues. Overall study findings and caveats: Tumor TCR diversity was below lymph nodes but above nontumor tissue.

V was pared by 1 base and J by 4 bases, with 11 bases between. The CDR3 length is 15 residues. Germline CDR1 and CDR2: SGHVS and FNYEAQ. Axillary draining lymph nodes of breast cancer patients supplied the node samples. TCRdb itself ran the multiplex PCR reads through MiXCR, one entry per CDR3 protein. The data contain some 250,000 distinct CDR3 sequences, approximately 36% of them singletons. What was sequenced was axillary lymph node tissue. The source is a female donor with breast cancer. Some clones in this sample may be carry-over from other donors' samples. The chain uses TRBV7-6 and TRBJ2-1; D is unclear. The CDR3 DNA follows: TGTGCCAGCAGCTTAGGCCTTGGGCGATACAATGAGCAGTTCTTC. This encodes CASSLGLGRYNEQFF.